The T cell receptor beta chain under discussion was sequenced for a study of graft-versus-host responses after intestinal transplantation. Points on this clone: What it binds is not known.

Generated by immunoSEQ multiplex PCR, the TCRdb table keeps only in-frame clones and is missing some. The table shows 85,000 to 100,000 clones, with about nine tenths occurring only once. CDR3 length equals 19 residues. CDR1 is MGHRA and CDR2 is YSYEKL in the germline V gene. The ends lost 1 base at V and 0 bases at J; junction bases unmatched: 12. The chain joins TRBV4-1 to TRBJ1-3, with 7 bases fitting TRBD1. This TCR derives from a human donor who was the organ donor for an intestinal transplant. Material: unstimulated CD8+ T cells sorted from spleen or lymph node cells, obtained before transplant. The CDR3 bases are TGCGCCAGCAGCCAAGCCGGGACAGCCATCTACACCTCTGGAAACACCATATATTTT. Translated: CASSQAGTAIYTSGNTIYF.